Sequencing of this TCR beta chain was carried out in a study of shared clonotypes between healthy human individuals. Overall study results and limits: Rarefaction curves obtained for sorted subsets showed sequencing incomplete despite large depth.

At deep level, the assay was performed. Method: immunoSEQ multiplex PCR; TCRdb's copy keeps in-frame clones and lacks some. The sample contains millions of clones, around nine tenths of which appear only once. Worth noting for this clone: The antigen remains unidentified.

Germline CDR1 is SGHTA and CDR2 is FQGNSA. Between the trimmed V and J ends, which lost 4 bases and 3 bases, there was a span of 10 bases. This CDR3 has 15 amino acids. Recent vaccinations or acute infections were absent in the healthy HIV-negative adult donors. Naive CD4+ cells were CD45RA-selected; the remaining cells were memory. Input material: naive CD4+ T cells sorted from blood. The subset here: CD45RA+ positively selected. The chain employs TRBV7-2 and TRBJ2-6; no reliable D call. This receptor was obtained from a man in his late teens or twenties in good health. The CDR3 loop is CASSSSSFGANVLTF. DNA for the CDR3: TGTGCCAGCAGCTCTTCATCATTTGGGGCCAACGTCCTGACTTTC.